Listed here is a single T cell receptor (beta chain). These data originate in a study of blood T cell repertoires in COVID-19. Turning to the study itself: Donors in the United States, Italy and Spain gave samples during acute or convalescent COVID-19. PBMCs, B-cell-depleted T cells, or T cells were the source of the cDNA or gDNA that made up the material.

In the original processing: The assay estimated nucleated cells by amplifying reference gene primers. Assay: immunoSEQ multiplex PCR; the TCRdb copy retains only in-frame clones and omits some. V, J and clone size are those of that table, while D and trimming were read from the DNA. This sample carries 190,000 or so clones, about 89% of them seen once, and the ten largest clones take 2% to 3%. CDR1 and CDR2 from the germline V gene are MNHEY and SVGAGI. V shed 6 bases and J 2 bases; nucleotides not matched to a gene: 7. The CDR3 is 15 amino acids. Input material: peripheral blood. The sequence derives from a middle-aged man with active or convalescent COVID-19. The chain combines TRBV6-5 with TRBJ2-7, with 10 positions matching TRBD1. The CDR3 loop reads CASSRDRGNTYEQYF. As DNA, the CDR3 is TGTGCCAGCAGCCGGGACAGGGGCAATACCTACGAGCAGTACTTC.